The T cell receptor (beta chain) under discussion was sequenced for a study of OX40 agonist ivuxolimab in advanced cancers. Whole-study context: Recorded diagnoses for dose-escalation patients were hepatocellular carcinoma, melanoma, renal cell or head and neck cancer. The study reported partial responses in three patients: one hepatocellular carcinoma, two cutaneous melanoma. Of mixed ages from about 20 to 90 and averaging 60 years, the group was more than 65% male.

CDR1 LNHDA and CDR2 SQIVND come from the germline V gene (reference sequence). V lost 8 bases and J lost 0, with 17 bases in between. The CDR3 has 17 residues. Profiling relied on immunoSEQ multiplex PCR, and the TCRdb table lists in-frame clones only, not all of them. The table lists 55,000 to 80,000 clones, roughly 84% of them singletons. This chain joins TRBV19 and TRBJ2-6; tentatively, D is TRBD2 (5 bases). This TCR was sampled from an adult with an advanced solid tumor such as melanoma, head and neck, liver or kidney cancer. The material sequenced was CD4+ or CD8+ T cells sorted from blood, taken in a trial of the OX40 agonist ivuxolimab. This chain's CDR3 is CASSPRRGHSGANVLTF. In DNA form, the CDR3 reads TGTGCCAGTTCGCCCAGACGAGGGCACTCTGGGGCCAACGTCCTGACTTTC.